This is a list of T cell receptor beta chains from one sample in a study of somatic mutations in cytotoxic T cells in rheumatoid arthritis. Sequenced by immunoSEQ multiplex PCR; TCRdb stores in-frame clones only, minus some. The table includes under 25,000 clones, around 85% detected once. The specimen was CD8+ T cells sorted from blood. Receptors were obtained from a woman aged 40-49 years with rheumatoid arthritis. CDR3s include the opening cysteine and the closing phenylalanine or tryptophan. Each record gives: V gene, J gene, clone size, D gene, CDR3 DNA, CDR3 protein. D genes are given only for firm matches. Rows give clone size only sometimes, using once, few, many, or a class for an expanded clone.

v_gene: TRBV7-9; j_gene: TRBJ2-7; abundance: NA; d_gene: TRBD2; CDR3nt: TGTGCCAGCAGCTTAACGCTAGCGGGAGTCATGAGCTACGAGCAGTACTTC; CDR3aa: CASSLTLAGVMSYEQYF
v_gene: TRBV10-1; j_gene: TRBJ2-3; abundance: NA; d_gene: TRBD2; CDR3nt: TGCGCCAGCAGTGGACTAGCGGATACGCAGTATTTT; CDR3aa: CASSGLADTQYF
v_gene: TRBV5-6; j_gene: TRBJ2-7; abundance: NA; d_gene: TRBD2; CDR3nt: TGTGCCAGCAGCCCAACCGGGGGGGAGCAGTACTTC; CDR3aa: CASSPTGGEQYF
v_gene: TRBV2; j_gene: TRBJ1-2; abundance: NA; d_gene: NA; CDR3nt: TGTGCCAGCAGTCGTCGACCCGTTCAGGATGGCTACACCTTC; CDR3aa: CASSRRPVQDGYTF
v_gene: TRBV2; j_gene: TRBJ2-5; abundance: NA; d_gene: TRBD2; CDR3nt: TGTGCCAGCAGTGAGATACTAGCGGTTCCGGAGACCCAGTACTTC; CDR3aa: CASSEILAVPETQYF
v_gene: TRBV7-9; j_gene: TRBJ1-2; abundance: NA; d_gene: NA; CDR3nt: TGTGCCAGCAGCTTAGTTCCAGGGGTGAACTATGGCTACACCTTC; CDR3aa: CASSLVPGVNYGYTF
v_gene: TRBV13; j_gene: TRBJ1-1; abundance: NA; d_gene: TRBD1; CDR3nt: TGTGCCAGCAGCTTAACAGGGGGAACGGAAGCTTTCTTT; CDR3aa: CASSLTGGTEAFF
v_gene: TRBV19; j_gene: TRBJ2-7; abundance: NA; d_gene: TRBD2; CDR3nt: TGTGCCAGTTCCCGCGGGGGGCTTTGGGAGGAGCAGTACTTC; CDR3aa: CASSRGGLWEEQYF
v_gene: TRBV5-4; j_gene: TRBJ2-7; abundance: NA; d_gene: TRBD1; CDR3nt: TGTGCCAGCAGCTTGGCGGGACAGGGGGACGAGCAGTACTTC; CDR3aa: CASSLAGQGDEQYF
v_gene: TRBV27; j_gene: TRBJ2-7; abundance: NA; d_gene: TRBD2; CDR3nt: TGTGCCAGCAGAGCTAGCGGGTGGGGCCACGAGCAGTACTTC; CDR3aa: CASRASGWGHEQYF
v_gene: TRBV9; j_gene: TRBJ2-1; abundance: NA; d_gene: NA; CDR3nt: TGTGCCAGCAGCAAAGAACAGTATCCCCTCGGTAATGAGCAGTTCTTC; CDR3aa: CASSKEQYPLGNEQFF
v_gene: TRBV6-1; j_gene: TRBJ1-2; abundance: NA; d_gene: TRBD1; CDR3nt: TGTGCCAACTACGACAGGGGGAACTATGGCTACACCTTC; CDR3aa: CANYDRGNYGYTF
v_gene: TRBV7-6; j_gene: TRBJ2-3; abundance: NA; d_gene: NA; CDR3nt: TGTGCCAGCAGCTTAGCGGAGGCCCTAGGGCCGAAGACAGATACGCAGTATTTT; CDR3aa: CASSLAEALGPKTDTQYF
v_gene: TRBV27; j_gene: TRBJ2-3; abundance: NA; d_gene: NA; CDR3nt: TGTGCCAGCAGTCTATCAGTAGCGAAGGTACCGTCGGATTCGCAGTATTTT; CDR3aa: CASSLSVAKVPSDSQYF
v_gene: TRBV2; j_gene: TRBJ2-2; abundance: NA; d_gene: NA; CDR3nt: TGTGCCAGCAGTCCTCGACTTGAGAACACCGGGGAGCTGTTTTTT; CDR3aa: CASSPRLENTGELFF
v_gene: TRBV27; j_gene: TRBJ2-4; abundance: NA; d_gene: NA; CDR3nt: TGTGCCAGCACCTTCGGACAGCACCTAGCCAAAAACATTCAGTACTTC; CDR3aa: CASTFGQHLAKNIQYF
v_gene: TRBV6-1; j_gene: TRBJ2-7; abundance: NA; d_gene: NA; CDR3nt: TGTGCCAGCACTACACCGGGACATTACGACGAGCAGTACTTC; CDR3aa: CASTTPGHYDEQYF
v_gene: TRBV4-1; j_gene: TRBJ2-2; abundance: NA; d_gene: NA; CDR3nt: TGCGCCAGCAGCCAACCTACAGGGCCCGGGGAGCTGTTTTTT; CDR3aa: CASSQPTGPGELFF
v_gene: TRBV13; j_gene: TRBJ1-6; abundance: NA; d_gene: TRBD1; CDR3nt: TGTGCCAGCAGCTTAGGCGTCGCTGGGGCCGGGACAGGGGCCAGCTCCTATAATTCACCCCTCCACTTT; CDR3aa: CASSLGVAGAGTGASSYNSPLHF
v_gene: TRBV12-5; j_gene: TRBJ2-1; abundance: NA; d_gene: TRBD1; CDR3nt: TGTGCTAGTGGTTTGGTACTGGGGGACAGGGGATTGTACAATGAGCAGTTCTTC; CDR3aa: CASGLVLGDRGLYNEQFF
v_gene: TRBV19; j_gene: TRBJ1-1; abundance: once; d_gene: NA; CDR3nt: TGTGCCAGTAGTATCCAAAGCCTGAACACTGAAGCTTTCTTT; CDR3aa: CASSIQSLNTEAFF
v_gene: TRBV27; j_gene: TRBJ2-7; abundance: NA; d_gene: TRBD2; CDR3nt: TGTGCCAGCAGCCCCACACGGGAGGGCTACGAGCAGTACTTC; CDR3aa: CASSPTREGYEQYF
v_gene: TRBV2; j_gene: TRBJ2-5; abundance: few; d_gene: NA; CDR3nt: TGTGCCAGCATGCGGGGTTCAGAGACCCAGTACTTC; CDR3aa: CASMRGSETQYF
v_gene: TRBV30; j_gene: TRBJ1-2; abundance: NA; d_gene: TRBD1; CDR3nt: TGTGCCTGGAGTGGGGACAGTGGTTACACCTTC; CDR3aa: CAWSGDSGYTF
v_gene: TRBV18; j_gene: TRBJ1-1; abundance: NA; d_gene: NA; CDR3nt: TGTGCCAGCTCACCCGGGACAACTGAAGCTTTCTTT; CDR3aa: CASSPGTTEAFF
v_gene: TRBV11-2; j_gene: TRBJ1-1; abundance: NA; d_gene: NA; CDR3nt: TGTGCCAGCAGCCAAGCGCAGGGGTGGACTGAAGCTTTCTTT; CDR3aa: CASSQAQGWTEAFF
v_gene: TRBV9; j_gene: TRBJ2-5; abundance: NA; d_gene: TRBD2; CDR3nt: TGTGCCAGCACCGTCGGTCGGGGAGGGAAGACCCAGTACTTC; CDR3aa: CASTVGRGGKTQYF
v_gene: TRBV27; j_gene: TRBJ1-6; abundance: once; d_gene: NA; CDR3nt: TGTGCCAGCAGTGCCCGGGACTGGGAGATCCGGGGTAATTCACCCCTCCACTTT; CDR3aa: CASSARDWEIRGNSPLHF